The 22 T cell receptor beta chains below come from one sample, sequenced in a study of technical replicates of blood from a handful of donors (dated by TCRdb to about 2017). Preparation of the library involved the immunoSEQ multiplex PCR assay. The table was pulled from immuneACCESS by TCRdb, which kept in-frame rearrangements only. Such tables lose some clones; where checked, under half of the loss comes from unresolved V genes, and the rest has no known cause. This sample holds approximately 81,000 clones; roughly four fifths were observed only once. The biggest ten clones account for roughly 4% of the sample. The sequencing input was PBMCs. The receptors come from a human donor in good health. Some clones in this sample may be carry-over from other donors' samples.

The chain is built from TRBV7-9 and TRBJ1-4; tentatively, D is TRBD1 (6 bases). Trimming took 7 bases from V and 5 from J, leaving 17 bases between them. The germline V gene has CDR1 SEHNR and CDR2 FQNEAQ (reference sequence). The CDR3 has 15 amino acids. The CDR3 DNA is TGTGCCAGCAACGGAGGGGAGGGGGGGAATGAAAAACTGTTTTTT. This sequence encodes CASNGGEGGNEKLFF.

The rearrangement joins TRBV7-9 to TRBJ1-2; no reliable D call. Germline lookup yields CDR1 SEHNR and CDR2 FQNEAQ (reference sequence). V was shortened by 3 bases and J by 2 bases, with 4 bases between the two germline ends. The CDR3 loop spans 12 amino acids. In nucleotides, the CDR3 is TGTGCCAGCAGCTTCGGGAACTATGGCTACACCTTC. Its protein is CASSFGNYGYTF.

This clone was observed a few times. This chain links TRBV21-1 with TRBJ2-2; no check of the table's D call, TRBD1, against the DNA was made. TRBV21-1 is deemed a pseudogene. The CDR3 consists of 17 residues. Here the CDR3 DNA reads TGTGCCAGCAGCTCCGAGATAGGGACAGGTGGGACCGGGGAGCTGTTTTTT. Amino acid sequence: CASSSEIGTGGTGELFF.

This rearrangement joins TRBV6-1 to TRBJ2-7, with 8 bases aligning to TRBD1. CDR3 length: 14 residues. Losses at the gene ends were 3 bases for V and 5 bases for J; bases not matched to a gene: 6. In germline, CDR1 is MNHNS, CDR2 SASEGT. This CDR3 is CASSDPRGRNEQYF. Written as DNA, the CDR3 is TGTGCCAGCAGTGACCCCAGGGGGCGAAACGAGCAGTACTTC.

The gene calls are TRBV6-6 and TRBJ2-1; TRBD2 matches 12 bases. Germline assignment: CDR1 MNHNY and CDR2 SVGAGI (reference sequence). CDR3 size: 13 residues. J was trimmed by 6 bases and V by 6 bases; bases with no gene match: 0. CDR3 coding DNA: TGTGCCAGCAGGACTAGCGGGGGCAATGAGCAGTTCTTC. It yields the protein CASRTSGGNEQFF.

This clone was found a few times. The chain carries TRBV18 and TRBJ2-5; perhaps TRBD2 as D (6 bases). The CDR3 loop spans 14 amino acids. V lost 3 bases to trimming and J lost 1 base, with 9 bases between them. Germline V gives CDR1 KGHSH, CDR2 LQKENI. CDR3 bases: TGTGCCAGCTCACCCCAGACTAGCCAAGAGACCCAGTACTTC. Translating it yields CASSPQTSQETQYF.

This clone was counted between two and nine times. The chain employs TRBV5-1 and TRBJ1-1; D gene ambiguous. With 4 bases removed from V and 2 bases from J, the gap between germline ends came to 15 bases. The CDR3 runs 15 residues. The V gene's germline CDR1 is SGHRS and CDR2 YFSETQ. CDR3 protein: CASSLLYGGNTEAFF. In nucleotides, the CDR3 is TGCGCCAGCAGCCTCCTTTATGGAGGCAACACTGAAGCTTTCTTT.

V usage is TRBV4-2 and J usage is TRBJ1-2; TRBD1 matches at 7 bases. The CDR3 covers 16 residues. V was pared by 0 bases and J by 5 bases, with 9 bases of the junction left unmatched. Germline V gives CDR1 LGHNA, CDR2 YNFKEQ. In DNA, the CDR3 is TGTGCCAGCAGCCAAGATCGGGCGGCAGGGGGGTATGGCTACACCTTC. It specifies CASSQDRAAGGYGYTF.

The V and J genes are TRBV2 and TRBJ1-2, with a weak D call TRBD1 (6 bases). This CDR3 spans 13 amino acids. The V gene's germline CDR1 is SNHLY and CDR2 FYNNEI. V shed 5 bases and J shed 6 bases, with 13 bases lying between them. CDR3 nucleotides: TGTGCCAGCAGTCCACAGGGTGGACATGGCTACACCTTC. It translates to CASSPQGGHGYTF. Filled out from reference TRBV2 and TRBJ1-2, the complete variable domain reads EPEVTQTPSHQVTQMGQEVILRCVPISNHLYFYWYRQILGQKVEFLVSFYNNEISEKSEIFDDQFSVERPDGSNFTLKIRSTKLEDSAMYFCASSPQGGHGYTFGSGTRLTVV.

This clone was counted a single time. The chain has TRBV15 and TRBJ2-1; TRBD2 might be the D (6 bases). This CDR3 is 18 amino acids long. Deletions cut 0 bases from V and 1 base from J, with 16 bases between. CDR1 LNHNV and CDR2 YYDKDF come from the germline V gene (reference sequence). The CDR3 here is CATSRDGPLGRSYNEQFF. In nucleotides, the CDR3 is TGTGCCACCAGCAGAGATGGACCTTTGGGGAGGTCCTACAATGAGCAGTTCTTC.

This clone has a single count. The chain uses TRBV28 and TRBJ2-7; D not resolved. Germline CDR1 is MDHEN and CDR2 is SYDVKM. This CDR3 is 11 amino acids long. Between the trimmed V and J ends, which lost 6 bases and 5 bases, there was a span of 8 bases. The CDR3 here is CASSPSHEQYF. For the CDR3, the DNA is TGTGCCAGCAGCCCGAGCCACGAGCAGTACTTC.

The sample holds one count of this clone. The chain carries TRBV7-2 and TRBJ2-7; the match to TRBD2 covers 8 bases. CDR3 length: 13 amino acids. CDR1 is SGHTA and CDR2 is FQGNSA in the germline V gene. J gave up 7 bases and V 2 bases, and 4 bases lay outside the gene matches. CDR3 coding DNA: TGTGCCAGCAGCTTATCGGGACTAGAGGAGCAGTACTTC. It is translated as CASSLSGLEEQYF. The complete variable domain, with remaining parts taken from reference TRBV7-2 and TRBJ2-7, reads GAGVSQSPSNKVTEKGKDVELRCDPISGHTALYWYRQSLGQGLEFLIYFQGNSAPDKSGLPSDRFSAERTGGSVSTLTIQRTQQEDSAVYLCASSLSGLEEQYFGPGTRLTVT.

V and J are TRBV29-1 and TRBJ1-3; tentative D call: TRBD1 (6 bases). This CDR3 is built from 14 residues. V shed 2 bases and J shed 6 bases, with 14 bases lying between them. Germline CDR1 SQVTM, CDR2 ANQGSEA. CDR3 region: CSVELAGGQNTIYF. The CDR3 DNA follows: TGCAGCGTTGAACTCGCGGGGGGGCAAAACACCATATATTTT.

CDR3 sequence: CASSLQGTYGYTF. The CDR3 region has the DNA TGTGCCAGCAGCTTACAGGGGACCTATGGCTACACCTTC. The chain recombines TRBV7-8 with TRBJ1-2; a weak D match, TRBD1 (6 bases). The CDR3 is 13 amino acids. V lost 2 bases and J 4 bases, leaving 8 bases between the germline ends. Germline lookup yields CDR1 SGHVS and CDR2 FQNEAQ.

This chain uses TRBV10-1 with TRBJ1-1, with TRBD1 identical over 7 bases. Germline V gene sequence: CDR1 WNHNN, CDR2 SYGVQD (reference sequence). With 6 bases clipped from V and 0 bases from J, the junction kept 10 bases outside the gene matches. This CDR3 is 16 amino acids long. CDR3 nucleotide sequence: TGCGCCAGCAGCCTATGCCGGGACAGAGTGAACACTGAAGCTTTCTTT. Translating gives CASSLCRDRVNTEAFF.

This clone has only a few counts. The chain uses TRBV4-1 and TRBJ2-7, with TRBD1 as a possible D gene (6 bases). Trimming took off 0 bases at V and 2 bases at J, with 8 bases between the two ends. Per germline, CDR1 MGHRA and CDR2 YSYEKL. The CDR3 is 14 residues long. CDR3: CASSQEEGAYEQYF. CDR3 nucleotide sequence: TGCGCCAGCAGCCAAGAAGAGGGGGCCTACGAGCAGTACTTC.

This chain joins TRBV6-6 and TRBJ2-7; weak D call: TRBD2 (6 bases). This CDR3 has 14 amino acids. Germline V CDR1 and CDR2: MNHNY, SVGAGI (reference sequence). Trimming left V 2 bases short and J 4 bases short, with 12 bases between. The CDR3 here is CASSYGASEYEQYF. The CDR3 DNA follows: TGTGCCAGCAGTTACGGGGCTAGCGAGTACGAGCAGTACTTC.

The chain has TRBV21-1 and TRBJ2-5; whether TRBD2, the table's D call, matches the DNA was not checked. TRBV21-1 is an annotated pseudogene. This CDR3 spans 17 amino acids. CDR3 nucleotide sequence: TGTGCCAGCAGCCCTCACGAGGCGGGGAGTTTTCAAGAGACCCAGTACTTC. It specifies CASSPHEAGSFQETQYF.

This chain links TRBV20-1 with TRBJ2-5, with D uncertain. Per germline, CDR1 DFQATT and CDR2 SNEGSKA (reference sequence). The length of the CDR3 is 10 residues. Trimming removed 3 bases at V and 6 bases at J, with 5 bases between. The CDR3 DNA is TGCAGTGCTAGGTATCAGACCCAGTACTTC. It yields the protein CSARYQTQYF.

This rearrangement joins TRBV7-2 to TRBJ2-3, with a possible D match to TRBD2 (6 bases). The CDR3 loop spans 15 amino acids. With 2 bases removed from V and 1 base from J, the gap between germline ends came to 10 bases. CDR1 is SGHTA and CDR2 is FQGNSA in the germline V gene. Here the CDR3 reads CASSLRLVGTDTQYF. CDR3 DNA sequence: TGTGCCAGCAGCTTAAGACTAGTGGGCACAGATACGCAGTATTTT.

The V gene is TRBV19, the J gene TRBJ1-3; possibly TRBD1 for D (5 bases). The V end was cut by 4 bases, the J end by 0 bases, with 13 bases between. Germline loops: CDR1 LNHDA, CDR2 SQIVND (reference sequence). The CDR3 covers 16 residues. The CDR3 nucleotides read TGTGCCAGTAGTACCAGACCAGGGCCCTCTGGAAACACCATATATTTT. This gives the protein CASSTRPGPSGNTIYF.

In this sample, this clone turned up a few times. V gene TRBV7-9 combines with J gene TRBJ1-1, with 8 positions matching TRBD1. Germline values: CDR1 SEHNR, CDR2 FQNEAQ (reference sequence). CDR3 size: 14 residues. V gave up 5 bases and J gave up 1 base; unmatched junction bases: 3. CDR3 bases: TGTGCCAGCAGCCGGGACAGGACGAACACTGAAGCTTTCTTT. Its protein is CASSRDRTNTEAFF.